The 9 T cell receptor beta chains reported below all come from one sample, sequenced in a study of graft-versus-host responses after intestinal transplantation (dated by TCRdb to the early 2020s). The sample's time point label, decoded: cells obtained before transplantation from donor or recipient. Preparation of the library involved the immunoSEQ multiplex PCR assay. Not all clones reach the TCRdb copy of this immuneACCESS table, which keeps in-frame sequences only. Checked studies attribute under half of the gap to unresolved V genes and leave the rest unexplained. A total of approximately 90,000 clones appear in this sample, about 88% of them only once. Around 0.27% of the sample lies in the top ten. These receptors' targets are unknown. The specimen comprised unstimulated CD4+ T cells sorted from spleen or lymph node cells, sampled before transplant. The source is a human donor who was the organ donor for an intestinal transplant.

The chain links TRBV6-5 to TRBJ2-7, with 12 bases fitting TRBD2. The CDR3 consists of 15 residues. J lost 6 bases, V lost 6 bases, and 9 bases had no gene match. CDR1 and CDR2 (germline): MNHEY, SVGAGI. The CDR3 region has the DNA TGTGCCAGCAGCTTTACGACTAGCGGGAGCGGCGAGCAGTACTTC. This encodes CASSFTTSGSGEQYF.

The chain carries TRBV18 and TRBJ1-2; 7 nucleotides align to TRBD1. This CDR3 is built from 13 residues. Germline V gives CDR1 KGHSH, CDR2 LQKENI. The junction had 4 bases not matched to a gene; V was cut back by 4 bases and J by 5 bases. CDR3 sequence reads: CASSHGTDYGYTF. DNA of the CDR3: TGTGCCAGCTCACACGGGACAGATTATGGCTACACCTTC.

This sequence joins TRBV7-9 and TRBJ2-7, with 7 nucleotides matching TRBD1. Germline V CDR1 and CDR2: SEHNR, FQNEAQ (reference sequence). The CDR3 runs to 14 residues. V was clipped by 6 bases and J by 2 bases; unmatched bases: 7. The CDR3 spells CASRGAGGPYEQYF. The CDR3 nucleotides are TGTGCCAGCAGGGGAGCAGGGGGACCCTACGAGCAGTACTTC.

This clone was seen only once. J is TRBJ1-5 and V is TRBV28; 9 nucleotides line up with TRBD1. This CDR3 spans 15 amino acids. In germline, CDR1 is MDHEN, CDR2 SYDVKM. Trimming at V came to 4 bases and at J to 5 bases, leaving 6 bases not matched to a gene. DNA of the CDR3: TGTGCCAGCAGTTCCCCCGGGACAGGGCATCAGCCCCAGCATTTT. It translates to CASSSPGTGHQPQHF.

This chain links TRBV7-2 with TRBJ1-3; D ambiguous. CDR1 and CDR2 from the germline V gene are SGHTA and FQGNSA. V lost 3 bases and J lost 4, with 10 bases in between. CDR3 length: 14 amino acids. The CDR3 DNA reads TGTGCCAGCAGCTTCGGGGTTGTGGGAAACACCATATATTTT. This sequence encodes CASSFGVVGNTIYF.

The chain recombines TRBV18 with TRBJ1-6; 10 nucleotides align to TRBD1. The CDR3 spans 14 residues. With V trimmed by 4 bases and J by 8 bases, 2 bases remained unmatched. CDR1 is KGHSH and CDR2 is LQKENI in the germline V gene. In DNA form, the CDR3 reads TGTGCCAGCTCACAAGGGACAGGGGATTCACCCCTCCACTTT. Its translation: CASSQGTGDSPLHF.

This clone was counted once. The V gene is TRBV28, the J gene TRBJ1-3; 7 nucleotides align to TRBD1. CDR3 size: 15 residues. Germline lookup yields CDR1 MDHEN and CDR2 SYDVKM. J was trimmed by 2 bases and V by 5 bases; bases with no gene match: 6. The CDR3 protein is CASSRQGMAGNTIYF. CDR3 nucleotide sequence: TGTGCCAGCAGTAGACAGGGAATGGCTGGAAACACCATATATTTT. The whole variable domain, filled in from reference TRBV28 and TRBJ1-3, reads DVKVTQSSRYLVKRTGEKVFLECVQDMDHENMFWYRQDPGLGLRLIYFSYDVKMKEKGDIPEGYSVSREKKERFSLILESASTNQTSMYLCASSRQGMAGNTIYFGEGSWLTVV.

The rearrangement joins TRBV7-2 to TRBJ2-7; tentative D call: TRBD1 (6 bases). CDR3 size: 15 residues. Trimming took 5 bases from V and 4 from J, leaving 18 bases between them. Germline V gives CDR1 SGHTA, CDR2 FQGNSA. The CDR3 spells CASSPAEGVGYEQYF. The CDR3, as DNA: TGTGCCAGCAGCCCCGCCGAGGGGGTGGGTTACGAGCAGTACTTC.

The chain couples TRBV7-2 to TRBJ2-1; 7 bases are a match to TRBD2. Germline V lookup: CDR1 SGHTA, CDR2 FQGNSA. The J segment lost 3 bases and the V segment lost 3 bases, leaving 5 bases of the junction unmatched. CDR3 size: 15 residues. The CDR3: CASSFSSGYYNEQFF. As DNA, the CDR3 is TGTGCCAGCAGCTTCTCTAGCGGTTACTACAATGAGCAGTTCTTC.